This T cell receptor beta chain was observed in a study of T cells after posttransplantation cyclophosphamide. The study's findings and limits: TRB clonality was highly associated with recipient CMV seropositivity and reactivation. Later post-transplant blood repertoires were often dominated by donor CD8+ memory clones.

Notes on this clone: What it binds is unknown.

Sequencing was performed with immunoSEQ multiplex PCR; in TCRdb, only in-frame clones are kept and a portion is missing. The sample consists of 7,400 or so clones, roughly 90% of them appearing once. A marrow graft followed busulfan-fludarabine conditioning, with cyclophosphamide on days +3 and +4. The sequence was obtained from a female patient aged 45-60 years who received an allogeneic stem cell transplant from a related donor, was CMV-positive, and had no GVHD. The graft donor may be the source of some T cells. The material was CD4+ T cells sorted from blood, obtained around 1,500 days after allogeneic stem cell transplant with posttransplant cyclophosphamide.

The CDR3 nucleotides read TGTGCCAGCAGCCCTCCTATTGGACTAGCGGGAGGATCAGATACGCAGTATTTT. Its translation: CASSPPIGLAGGSDTQYF. The V and J genes are TRBV5-5 and TRBJ2-3; TRBD2 matches 14 bases. With 4 bases clipped from V and 4 bases from J, the junction kept 11 bases outside the gene matches. Germline V gene lookup returns CDR1 SGHKS and CDR2 YYEKEE (reference sequence). The CDR3 is 18 amino acids.